This T cell receptor (delta chain) was captured in a study of gamma-delta chains in newborns, infants, children. Study-level background: Microbial exposure reportedly drives polyclonal innate γδ T cell expansion after birth.

TCRdb re-called the reads with CATT. The sample records approximately 4,000 delta-chain clones, approximately 44% being singletons. This receptor was obtained from a child who was a newborn, infant or young child, either healthy, febrile or measles-vaccinated (not recorded which). Sequencing was performed on blood, taken at week 6.

The DNA of the CDR3 is TGTGCCTGTGACGGGCAGGGTGGGGGATACCTTCCCTCCTGGGACACCCGACAGATGTTTTTC. Translation gives CACDGQGGGYLPSWDTRQMFF. The chain couples TRDV2 to TRDJ3, with TRDD3 identical over 10 bases. Germline V gives CDR1 GEAIGNYY, CDR2 EKD. Unmatched junction bases numbered 13, after V lost 3 bases and J lost 0 bases. The CDR3 has 21 residues.